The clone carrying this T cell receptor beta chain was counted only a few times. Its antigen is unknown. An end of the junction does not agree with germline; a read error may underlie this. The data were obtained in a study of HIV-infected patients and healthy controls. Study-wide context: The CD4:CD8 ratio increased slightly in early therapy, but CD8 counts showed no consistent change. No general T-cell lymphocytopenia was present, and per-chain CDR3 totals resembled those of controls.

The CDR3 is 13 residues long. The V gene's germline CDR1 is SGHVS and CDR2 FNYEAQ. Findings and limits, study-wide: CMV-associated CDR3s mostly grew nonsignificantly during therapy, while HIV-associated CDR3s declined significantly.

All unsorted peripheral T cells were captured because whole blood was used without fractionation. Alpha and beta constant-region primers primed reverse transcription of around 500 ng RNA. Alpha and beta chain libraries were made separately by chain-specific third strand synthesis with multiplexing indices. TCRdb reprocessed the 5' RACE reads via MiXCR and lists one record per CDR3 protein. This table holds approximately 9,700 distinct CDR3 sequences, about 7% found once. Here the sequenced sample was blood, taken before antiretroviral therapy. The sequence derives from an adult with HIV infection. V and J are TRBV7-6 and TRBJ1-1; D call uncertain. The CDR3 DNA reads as TGTGCCAACAGCCCAAACGAGGAAACTGAAGCTTTCTTT. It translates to CANSPNEETEAFF.